Each of the 22 T cell receptor beta chains below was sequenced from the same sample in a study of cytomegalovirus exposure and HLA in healthy donors. 60 Vbeta and 13 Jbeta primers were used in PCR. Clones were sequenced by immunoSEQ multiplex PCR, and TCRdb holds only the in-frame ones, with some missing. Here the sample spans approximately 110,000 clones, roughly 74% being singletons. Material: PBMCs. These receptors were taken from a woman aged 45-60 years in good health and CMV-seropositive.

The rearrangement links TRBV5-1 to TRBJ1-2; TRBD1 matches at 9 bases. The ends lost 8 bases at V and 4 bases at J; junction bases unmatched: 9. Germline V gene data show CDR1 as SGHRS and CDR2 as YFSETQ. This CDR3 has 14 amino acids. CDR3 region: CASSSGTGIYGYTF. The DNA of the CDR3 is TGCGCCAGTTCCTCCGGGACAGGGATCTATGGCTACACCTTC. Full variable domain (remainder filled in from reference TRBV5-1 and TRBJ1-2): KAGVTQTPRYLIKTRGQQVTLSCSPISGHRSVSWYQQTPGQGLQFLFEYFSETQRNKGNFPGRFSGRQFSNSRSEMNVSTLELGDSALYLCASSSGTGIYGYTFGSGTRLTVV.

This clone was found once. CDR3 residues: CASSRMTTTYEQYF. As DNA, the CDR3 is TGTGCCAGCAGCCGTATGACTACCACCTACGAGCAGTACTTC. This chain uses TRBV28 with TRBJ2-7; D may be TRBD2 (5 bases). The V gene's germline CDR1 is MDHEN and CDR2 SYDVKM. The V end lost 6 bases, the J end lost 2 bases, and 14 bases lay between the germline ends. The CDR3 is made up of 14 amino acids.

This chain links TRBV7-9 with TRBJ2-5; 9 bases match TRBD2. The germline gives CDR1 SEHNR, CDR2 FQNEAQ (reference sequence). The CDR3 sequence is 14 residues long. With 3 bases clipped from V and 4 bases from J, the junction kept 3 bases outside the gene matches. In DNA form, the CDR3 reads TGTGCCAGCAGCTTGCTAGCGGGAAGAGAGACCCAGTACTTC. Translated: CASSLLAGRETQYF. Looking up the rest from reference TRBV7-9 and TRBJ2-5 gives the full variable domain: DTGVSQNPRHKITKRGQNVTFRCDPISEHNRLYWYRQTLGQGPEFLTYFQNEAQLEKSRLLSDRFSAERPKGSFSTLEIQRTEQGDSAMYLCASSLLAGRETQYFGPGTRLLVL.

The J gene is TRBJ1-5, the V gene TRBV5-4; D not certain. Between the trimmed V and J ends, which lost 0 bases and 5 bases, there was a span of 6 bases. In germline, CDR1 is SGHNT, CDR2 YYREEE (reference sequence). This CDR3 has 13 residues. This CDR3 reads CASSLGLYQPQHF. As DNA, the CDR3 is TGTGCCAGCAGCTTGGGACTTTATCAGCCCCAGCATTTT.

The chain couples TRBV27 to TRBJ2-5; tentative D call: TRBD1 (6 bases). From germline, CDR1 is MNHEY and CDR2 SMNVEV (reference sequence). V lost 9 bases and J 3 bases, leaving 20 bases between the germline ends. This CDR3 spans 15 amino acids. The CDR3 nucleotides are TGTGCCAGTCCTCACCGGGACAAAGCGAAAGAGACCCAGTACTTC. Amino acids: CASPHRDKAKETQYF.

The rearrangement links TRBV2 to TRBJ2-7; a possible D gene is TRBD1 (5 bases). The CDR3 has 13 amino acids. From germline, CDR1 is SNHLY and CDR2 FYNNEI. V was pared by 3 bases and J by 2 bases, with 8 bases between. Written as DNA, the CDR3 is TGTGCCAGCAGTGAGTCAGGGACCTACGAGCAGTACTTC. It is translated as CASSESGTYEQYF. Full variable domain (outside the CDR3, taken from reference TRBV2 and TRBJ2-7): EPEVTQTPSHQVTQMGQEVILRCVPISNHLYFYWYRQILGQKVEFLVSFYNNEISEKSEIFDDQFSVERPDGSNFTLKIRSTKLEDSAMYFCASSESGTYEQYFGPGTRLTVT.

The chain is built from TRBV6-6 and TRBJ2-3, with a possible D match to TRBD1 (5 bases). The CDR3 runs 13 residues. CDR1 is MNHNY, CDR2 SVGAGI, per germline (reference sequence). Trimming left V 7 bases short and J 8 bases short, with 16 bases between. The CDR3 region has the DNA TGTGCCAGCAACCAAGACAGTGGCGGTACGCAGTATTTT. It yields the protein CASNQDSGGTQYF.

The V gene is TRBV7-2, the J gene TRBJ1-3; D is possibly TRBD1 (6 bases). With 4 bases removed from V and 2 bases from J, the gap between germline ends came to 9 bases. CDR3 length: 14 residues. Germline-derived CDR1 and CDR2 are SGHTA and FQGNSA. CDR3 nucleotide sequence: TGTGCCAGCAGCTGGGGGGGCACTGGAAACACCATATATTTT. Translation: CASSWGGTGNTIYF.

This clone was counted only a few times. This chain links TRBV29-1 with TRBJ2-7, with 11 bases lining up with TRBD1. Trimming at V came to 0 bases and at J to 3 bases, leaving 7 bases not matched to a gene. This CDR3 is built from 16 residues. Germline V gene sequence: CDR1 SQVTM, CDR2 ANQGSEA. The CDR3 protein is CSVEDLRTGGRYEQYF. Here the CDR3 DNA reads TGCAGCGTTGAAGATCTCCGGACAGGGGGCCGCTACGAGCAGTACTTC.

The CDR3 is CAPDPGGGSYGYTF. Written as DNA, the CDR3 is TGCGCCCCCGACCCAGGGGGTGGCAGCTATGGCTACACCTTC. The genes are TRBV10-1 and TRBJ1-2; 7 nucleotides line up with TRBD1. This CDR3 contains 14 residues. Trimming took 11 bases from V and 4 from J; bases not matched to a gene: 13. CDR1 WNHNN and CDR2 SYGVQD come from the germline V gene (reference sequence).

This chain joins TRBV5-1 and TRBJ1-2; 7 nucleotides line up with TRBD1. After removal of 2 bases from V and 6 bases from J, the junction contained 10 bases not matched to a gene. The CDR3 runs 15 residues. Germline CDR1 reads SGHRS; CDR2 reads YFSETQ. The CDR3 sequence: CASSLRRDSENGYTF. The CDR3 DNA reads TGCGCCAGCAGCTTAAGACGGGACAGCGAGAATGGCTACACCTTC.

This chain connects TRBV29-1 to TRBJ2-2; 8 bases agree with TRBD1. V shed 3 bases, J shed 0 bases, and the junction held 6 bases outside the gene matches. The CDR3 length is 16 residues. Germline CDR1 SQVTM, CDR2 ANQGSEA. CDR3 protein: CSVEMTGDPNTGELFF. CDR3 sequence (DNA): TGCAGCGTTGAGATGACAGGGGATCCGAACACCGGGGAGCTGTTTTTT.

The genes are TRBV6-6 and TRBJ2-7, with a possible D match to TRBD1 (6 bases). The CDR3 is 16 amino acids. Germline V gene data show CDR1 as MNHNY and CDR2 as SVGAGI (reference sequence). V lost 2 bases, J lost 2 bases, and 16 bases lay in between. The CDR3 here is CASSYGTGQSTYEQYF. CDR3 nucleotides: TGTGCCAGCAGTTACGGGACCGGACAGAGTACCTACGAGCAGTACTTC.

The CDR3 is CASSLVGGADTQYF. The CDR3 DNA is TGTGCCAGCAGCTTAGTAGGAGGGGCAGATACGCAGTATTTT. The rearrangement links TRBV7-2 to TRBJ2-3; TRBD2 might be the D (6 bases). The germline CDR1 and CDR2 sequences are SGHTA and FQGNSA. The CDR3 length is 14 residues. Deletions cut 1 base from V and 4 bases from J, with 9 bases between. The full variable domain, in which reference TRBV7-2 and TRBJ2-3 provide the parts outside the CDR3, is GAGVSQSPSNKVTEKGKDVELRCDPISGHTALYWYRQSLGQGLEFLIYFQGNSAPDKSGLPSDRFSAERTGGSVSTLTIQRTQQEDSAVYLCASSLVGGADTQYFGPGTRLTVL.

The count of this clone is one. The CDR3 is CASSQGYRASYEQYF. CDR3 DNA: TGCGCCAGCAGCCAAGGATACAGGGCCTCCTACGAGCAGTACTTC. V is TRBV4-3 and J is TRBJ2-7, with TRBD1 as a possible D gene (6 bases). The CDR3 has 15 residues. V was trimmed by 1 base and J by 0 bases, leaving 10 bases between them. The germline CDR1 and CDR2 sequences are LGHNA and YSLEER.

This clone showed up just a few times. The V call is TRBV10-1, the J call TRBJ2-1; D is perhaps TRBD1 (5 bases). The CDR3 extends over 15 amino acids. The germline V gene encodes CDR1 WNHNN and CDR2 SYGVQD (reference sequence). V was shortened by 0 bases and J by 8 bases, with 14 bases between the two germline ends. CDR3 bases: TGCGCCAGCAGTGAGTCTAGGCAGGGAATTGATGAGCAGTTCTTC. Encoded protein: CASSESRQGIDEQFF.

The chain has TRBV6-1 and TRBJ2-7; 7 bases agree with TRBD1. This CDR3 spans 14 amino acids. Germline V gives CDR1 MNHNS, CDR2 SASEGT. V shed 7 bases and J 0 bases; nucleotides not matched to a gene: 6. DNA for the CDR3: TGTGCCAGCACTATACAGGGGCACTCCTACGAGCAGTACTTC. Translated: CASTIQGHSYEQYF.

The chain carries TRBV2 and TRBJ1-1, with 11 bases that match TRBD1. Germline V lookup: CDR1 SNHLY, CDR2 FYNNEI. V lost 5 bases and J lost 4; bases outside the gene matches: 6. The CDR3 loop spans 15 amino acids. As DNA, the CDR3 is TGTGCCAGCAGTAATTCTGGGACAGGGGGCACTGAAGCTTTCTTT. It yields the protein CASSNSGTGGTEAFF.

The count of this clone is one. V gene TRBV2 combines with J gene TRBJ2-3, with 10 bases that match TRBD2. The J segment lost 2 bases and the V segment lost 10 bases, leaving 3 bases of the junction unmatched. CDR3 length equals 13 residues. Germline V gene sequence: CDR1 SNHLY, CDR2 FYNNEI. The CDR3 protein is CATAGGITDTQYF. In nucleotides, the CDR3 is TGTGCCACAGCGGGGGGGATCACAGATACGCAGTATTTT.

This sequence joins TRBV7-8 and TRBJ1-3; 7 bases line up with TRBD1. After removal of 2 bases from V and 0 bases from J, the junction contained 13 bases not matched to a gene. Germline V lookup: CDR1 SGHVS, CDR2 FQNEAQ. CDR3 length: 19 residues. CDR3 in DNA: TGTGCCAGCAGCTTAAAGGACAGGAAAGGGGGCTTCTCTGGAAACACCATATATTTT. Protein: CASSLKDRKGGFSGNTIYF.

The chain uses TRBV5-1 and TRBJ2-3, with 9 bases that match TRBD1. Trimming took 4 bases from V and 4 from J; bases not matched to a gene: 7. Germline V lookup: CDR1 SGHRS, CDR2 YFSETQ. The CDR3 has 15 residues. The DNA of the CDR3 is TGCGCCAGCAGCGCGGGACAGGGTAGGGCAGATACGCAGTATTTT. Encoded protein: CASSAGQGRADTQYF.

The chain recombines TRBV2 with TRBJ2-7; D not resolved. Germline V gene data show CDR1 as SNHLY and CDR2 as FYNNEI. The CDR3 is 13 amino acids. Trimming cost V 7 bases and J 3 bases, with 13 bases left between them. The chain's CDR3 is CASIKVGNYEQYF. The DNA of the CDR3 is TGTGCCAGCATCAAGGTGGGCAACTACGAGCAGTACTTC.